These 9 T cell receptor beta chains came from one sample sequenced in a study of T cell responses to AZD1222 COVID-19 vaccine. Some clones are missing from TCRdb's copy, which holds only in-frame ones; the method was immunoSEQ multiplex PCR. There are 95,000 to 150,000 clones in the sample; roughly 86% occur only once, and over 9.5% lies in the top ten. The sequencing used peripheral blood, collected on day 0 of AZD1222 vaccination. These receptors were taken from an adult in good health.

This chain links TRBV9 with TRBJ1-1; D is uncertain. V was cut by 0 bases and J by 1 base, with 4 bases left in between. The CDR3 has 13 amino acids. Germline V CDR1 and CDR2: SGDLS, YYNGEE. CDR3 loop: CASSVAWNTEAFF. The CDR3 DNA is TGTGCCAGCAGCGTAGCGTGGAACACTGAAGCTTTCTTT.

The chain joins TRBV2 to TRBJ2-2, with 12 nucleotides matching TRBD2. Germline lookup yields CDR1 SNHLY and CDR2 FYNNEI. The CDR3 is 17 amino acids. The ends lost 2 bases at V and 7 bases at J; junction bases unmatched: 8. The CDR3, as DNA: TGTGCCAGCAGTGAAAATCCTAGCGGGGGGGCCCACGGGGAGCTGTTTTTT. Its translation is CASSENPSGGAHGELFF.

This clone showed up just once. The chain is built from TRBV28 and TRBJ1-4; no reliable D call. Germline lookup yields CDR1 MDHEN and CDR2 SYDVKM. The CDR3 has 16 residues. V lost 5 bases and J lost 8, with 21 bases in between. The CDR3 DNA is TGTGCCAGCAGTCTTACACCGGGTCGCCGGCGGGAAAAACTGTTTTTT. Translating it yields CASSLTPGRRREKLFF.

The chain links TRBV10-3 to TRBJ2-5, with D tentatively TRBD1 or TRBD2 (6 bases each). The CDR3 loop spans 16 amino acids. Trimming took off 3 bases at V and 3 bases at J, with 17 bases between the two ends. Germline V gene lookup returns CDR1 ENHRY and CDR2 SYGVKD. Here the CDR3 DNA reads TGTGCCATCAGTGAAGCGGGCAGGGGATCAGAAGAGACCCAGTACTTC. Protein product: CAISEAGRGSEETQYF.

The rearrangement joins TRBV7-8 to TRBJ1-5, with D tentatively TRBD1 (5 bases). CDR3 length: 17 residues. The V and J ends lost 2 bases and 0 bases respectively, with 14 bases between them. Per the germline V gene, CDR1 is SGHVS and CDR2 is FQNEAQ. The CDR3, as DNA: TGTGCCAGCAGCTTACTCCCGGGACTCAATAGCAATCAGCCCCAGCATTTT. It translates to CASSLLPGLNSNQPQHF.

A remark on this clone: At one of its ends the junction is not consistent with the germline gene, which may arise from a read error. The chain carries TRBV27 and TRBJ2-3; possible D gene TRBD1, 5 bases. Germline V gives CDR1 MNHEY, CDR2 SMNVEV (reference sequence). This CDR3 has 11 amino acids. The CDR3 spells CARSSGDTQYF. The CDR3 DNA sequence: TGTGCCAGAAGTTCAGGGGATACGCAGTATTTT.

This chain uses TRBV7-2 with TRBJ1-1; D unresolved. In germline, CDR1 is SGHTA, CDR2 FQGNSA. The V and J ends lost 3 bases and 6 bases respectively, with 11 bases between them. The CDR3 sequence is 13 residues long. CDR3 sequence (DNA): TGTGCCAGCAGCTTGATAGGGAGGGCTGAAGCTTTCTTT. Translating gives CASSLIGRAEAFF.

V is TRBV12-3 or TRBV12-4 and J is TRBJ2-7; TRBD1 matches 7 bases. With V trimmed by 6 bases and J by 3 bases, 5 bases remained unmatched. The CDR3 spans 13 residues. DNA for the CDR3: TGTGCCAGCAGAACGGGACAGATCTACGAGCAGTACTTC. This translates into CASRTGQIYEQYF.

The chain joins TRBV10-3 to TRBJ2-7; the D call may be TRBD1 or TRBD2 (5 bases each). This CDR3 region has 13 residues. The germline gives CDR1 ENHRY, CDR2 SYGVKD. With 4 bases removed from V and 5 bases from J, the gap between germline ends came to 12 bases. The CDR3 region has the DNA TGTGCCATCAGTGTTGGGACCCCGGACGAGCAGTACTTC. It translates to CAISVGTPDEQYF.